Described below is a single T cell receptor beta chain sequence and its context. The record originates from a study of T cell repertoires in cytomegalovirus infection. The CDR3 runs to 17 residues. Trimming left V 7 bases short and J 7 bases short, with 26 bases between. Per germline, CDR1 SGHVS and CDR2 FNYEAQ. TCRdb independently ran MiXCR on the reads; one entry per CDR3 protein. Of 300,000 or so distinct CDR3 sequences in the sample, about 26% are singletons; the top ten hold about 15%. The V and J genes are TRBV7-6 and TRBJ1-5; TRBD1 is a possible D gene (6 bases). This sequence was found in a human donor in good health (CMV status not recorded). Some clones in this sample may be carry-over from other donors' samples. The sequenced sample consisted of PBMCs. CDR3 DNA sequence: TGTGCCAGCAACAAAAGGGAGGGGGAAATAGTCGGACAGCCCCAGCATTTT. Protein sequence: CASNKREGEIVGQPQHF.